This is a list of T cell receptor beta chains from one sample in a study of cytomegalovirus exposure and HLA in healthy donors. Method: immunoSEQ multiplex PCR; TCRdb's copy keeps in-frame clones and lacks some. The sample holds 75,000 to 100,000 clones; around 80% are singletons and the top ten take 6% to 9.5%. The sequenced sample consisted of PBMCs. These receptors were taken from a man aged 25 to 40 in good health and CMV-seronegative. Both conserved end residues are part of each CDR3. The D gene is left open where the match is weak. Part of the rows lack a size; the others show once, few, many or a class for expanded clones.

d_call,v_call,clone_size,j_call,cdr3_aa,cdr3_nt
NA,TRBV5-4,NA,TRBJ2-2,CASSLLTGVTGELFF,TGTGCCAGCAGCTTGTTAACGGGAGTCACCGGGGAGCTGTTTTTT
NA,TRBV20-1,NA,TRBJ1-4,CSAGANEKLFF,TGCAGTGCTGGGGCCAATGAAAAACTGTTTTTT
NA,TRBV7-2,NA,TRBJ2-7,CASSLARTPRYEQYF,TGTGCCAGCAGCTTAGCGCGCACACCTAGATACGAGCAGTACTTC
TRBD2,TRBV6-1,NA,TRBJ2-7,CASSVLRGEGQYF,TGTGCCAGCAGTGTCCTAAGAGGGGAGGGGCAGTACTTC
TRBD1,TRBV5-1,NA,TRBJ2-2,CASSLGQSTGELFF,TGCGCCAGCAGCCTGGGACAGTCCACCGGGGAGCTGTTTTTT
TRBD1,TRBV5-4,NA,TRBJ2-5,CASSLVGDRVETQYF,TGTGCCAGCAGCTTGGTTGGGGACAGGGTCGAGACCCAGTACTTC
TRBD2,TRBV15,NA,TRBJ2-1,CATSRRTSGENYNEQFF,TGTGCCACCAGCAGGCGGACTAGCGGGGAGAACTACAATGAGCAGTTCTTC
NA,TRBV19,NA,TRBJ1-1,CASSKFGGEMNTEAFF,TGTGCCAGTAGTAAGTTTGGTGGAGAAATGAACACTGAAGCTTTCTTT
NA,TRBV29-1,NA,TRBJ2-3,CSVEYRDTDTQYF,TGCAGCGTTGAATACAGGGACACAGATACGCAGTATTTT
NA,TRBV21-1,NA,TRBJ1-2,CASSDRGLYGYTF,TGTGCCAGCAGCGACAGGGGTCTTTACGGCTACACCTTC
TRBD2,TRBV6-4,NA,TRBJ2-3,CASSEIAGNTQYF,TGTGCCAGCAGTGAGATAGCGGGAAATACGCAGTATTTT
TRBD1,TRBV19,NA,TRBJ1-5,CASTSRQGPIQPQHF,TGTGCCAGTACCTCCCGACAGGGGCCCATCCAGCCCCAGCATTTT
TRBD1,TRBV18,NA,TRBJ2-2,CASSPEGQGVTGELFF,TGTGCCAGCTCACCGGAGGGACAGGGTGTGACCGGGGAGCTGTTTTTT
NA,TRBV2,NA,TRBJ1-5,CASSDDRFWRQVNQPQHF,TGTGCCAGCAGTGATGACCGGTTTTGGAGACAGGTCAATCAGCCCCAGCATTTT
TRBD2,TRBV7-9,few,TRBJ2-1,CASSLDASGEQFF,TGTGCCAGCAGCTTAGATGCTAGCGGAGAGCAGTTCTTC
TRBD2,TRBV6-4,NA,TRBJ2-3,CASSQTFWREGTDTQYF,TGTGCCAGCAGTCAAACTTTTTGGCGGGAGGGCACAGATACGCAGTATTTT
NA,TRBV5-4,NA,TRBJ2-3,CASSSRTDSTDTQYF,TGTGCCAGCAGCTCACGGACTGATAGCACAGATACGCAGTATTTT
TRBD2,TRBV7-6,NA,TRBJ2-1,CASSPRSGGFGEQFF,TGTGCCAGCAGCCCCCGCAGCGGGGGGTTCGGTGAGCAGTTCTTC